Listed here are 23 T cell receptor beta chains from one sample, sequenced in a study of monozygotic twins with inflammatory bowel disease. TCRdb reanalyzed the 5' RACE reads, giving one entry per CDR3 protein sequence and no DNA. Its clone listing holds over 110,000 distinct CDR3 sequences. Sequencing was done on a sample of blood. Every receptor here comes from a human donor with ulcerative colitis or Crohn's disease, or a healthy co-twin of an affected twin (not recorded which).

The rearrangement uses TRBV5-1 and TRBJ2-2; the TRBD1 assignment by TCRdb is unverifiable without DNA. The CDR3 extends over 15 amino acids. The germline gives CDR1 SGHRS, CDR2 YFSETQ. CDR3 residues: CASSKSQGNTGELFF.

The chain links TRBV30 to TRBJ2-1; without DNA, the TCRdb call of TRBD2 cannot be checked. CDR1 GTSNPN and CDR2 SVGIG come from the germline V gene (reference sequence). This CDR3 has 14 residues. CDR3: CAWEGGVFYNEQFF.

The gene calls are TRBV3-1 and TRBJ2-3; the TCRdb call, TRBD1, lacks DNA for checking. This CDR3 contains 15 residues. Germline V gene sequence: CDR1 LGHDT, CDR2 YNNKEL (reference sequence). The CDR3 sequence: CASSQGGTGEDTQYF.

The chain couples TRBV3-1 to TRBJ2-3; TCRdb designates TRBD2, a call that cannot be tested without DNA. Germline-derived CDR1 and CDR2 are LGHDT and YNNKEL (reference sequence). The CDR3 totals 16 residues. Here the CDR3 reads CASSTGLAGFTDTQYF.

V gene TRBV25-1 combines with J gene TRBJ2-1; without DNA, the TCRdb call of TRBD1 cannot be checked. The CDR3 extends over 15 amino acids. Germline V gene lookup returns CDR1 MGHDK and CDR2 SYGVNS. CDR3 sequence: CASSTRTGVQNEQFF.

V is TRBV20-1 and J is TRBJ2-5; without DNA, the TCRdb call of TRBD1 cannot be checked. The V gene's germline CDR1 is DFQATT and CDR2 SNEGSKA (reference sequence). The CDR3 has 13 residues. The CDR3 protein is CSAPGRGQETQYF.

The CDR3 here is CASSYRAGRHMNTEAFF. V is TRBV6-2 or TRBV6-3 and J is TRBJ1-1. The germline CDR1 and CDR2 sequences are MNHEY and SVGEGT. This CDR3 contains 17 residues.

The rearrangement uses TRBV5-6 and TRBJ1-1. The CDR3 extends over 11 amino acids. Germline V gene sequence: CDR1 SGHDT, CDR2 YYEEEE. CDR3 in amino acids: CASSLKTEAFF.

The genes are TRBV18 and TRBJ2-5; the D call from TCRdb, TRBD1, cannot be confirmed without DNA. Per germline, CDR1 KGHSH and CDR2 LQKENI. This CDR3 is 14 amino acids long. Here the CDR3 reads CASSPPSGQETQYF. The full variable domain, rest sourced from reference TRBV18 and TRBJ2-5, is NAGVMQNPRHLVRRRGQEARLRCSPMKGHSHVYWYRQLPEEGLKFMVYLQKENIIDESGMPKERFSAEFPKEGPSILRIQQVVRGDSAAYFCASSPPSGQETQYFGPGTRLLVL.

The CDR3 sequence is CASSATAGGGDEQFF. The rearrangement links TRBV6-4 to TRBJ2-1; TCRdb names TRBD1, which stays unverified in the absence of DNA. CDR3 size: 15 residues. Looked up from germline, CDR1 is MRHNA and CDR2 is SNTAGT.

CDR3 protein: CASSWRLQGAQGNTIYF. The chain has TRBV5-6 and TRBJ1-3; there is no DNA to check the TCRdb D call of TRBD1. The CDR3 covers 17 residues. Germline-derived CDR1 and CDR2 are SGHDT and YYEEEE.

The chain is built from TRBV28 and TRBJ1-2; TCRdb's D call of TRBD1 is untestable without DNA. The germline gives CDR1 MDHEN, CDR2 SYDVKM. The CDR3 spans 15 residues. CDR3: CASSFKAGRGYGYTF.

CDR3: CASTGSSDYGYTF. This chain connects TRBV12-3 or TRBV12-4 to TRBJ1-2; TCRdb picks TRBD1, but there is no DNA to check that call. CDR3 length equals 13 residues.

This sequence joins TRBV29-1 and TRBJ1-1; no DNA is available, so the TRBD1 call from TCRdb remains unchecked. CDR3 length equals 12 residues. Germline V gives CDR1 SQVTM, CDR2 ANQGSEA. The CDR3 reads CSANRGPTEAFF.

The rearrangement links TRBV7-9 to TRBJ2-7; the D gene TCRdb calls, TRBD1, cannot be checked with no DNA. Germline lookup yields CDR1 SEHNR and CDR2 FQNEAQ (reference sequence). This CDR3 is 15 amino acids long. CDR3 region: CASSRANDRTYEQYF.

The V gene is TRBV5-5, the J gene TRBJ1-5; TCRdb's D call of TRBD1 is untestable without DNA. The CDR3 has 16 residues. From germline, CDR1 is SGHKS and CDR2 YYEKEE (reference sequence). CDR3 residues: CASSLAFRPGNQPQHF.

The V and J genes are TRBV7-3 and TRBJ2-3; TCRdb selects TRBD1, and the lack of DNA leaves this call unchecked. The CDR3 runs to 19 residues. Germline values: CDR1 SGHTA, CDR2 FQGTGA. This CDR3 is CASSPRGTGIRWVPDTQYF.

The chain links TRBV29-1 to TRBJ1-2; TCRdb outputs TRBD1, but without DNA this stays unchecked. The germline V gene has CDR1 SQVTM and CDR2 ANQGSEA. This CDR3 spans 12 amino acids. CDR3 amino acids: CSSRGAGGGYTF.

The rearrangement uses TRBV7-9 and TRBJ2-7; TCRdb's D gene call, TRBD2, goes unchecked for lack of DNA. CDR1 is SEHNR and CDR2 is FQNEAQ in the germline V gene (reference sequence). The CDR3 length is 14 residues. CDR3 sequence reads: CASSLPGTSGEQYF.

This chain links TRBV6-2 or TRBV6-3 with TRBJ2-7; the TCRdb call, TRBD1, lacks DNA for checking. Germline V gives CDR1 MNHEY, CDR2 SVGEGT. The length of the CDR3 is 15 residues. CDR3 residues: CASSSGTGNSYEQYF.

The CDR3 is CAISGGLTSWNEQFF. The chain recombines TRBV12-3 or TRBV12-4 with TRBJ2-1; there is no DNA to check the TCRdb D call of TRBD2. The CDR3 consists of 15 residues.

V is TRBV5-1 and J is TRBJ2-1. Germline V gene sequence: CDR1 SGHRS, CDR2 YFSETQ. CDR3 length: 14 amino acids. This CDR3 is CATQQQSDGNEQFF.

The chain carries TRBV29-1 and TRBJ2-7. The germline V gene encodes CDR1 SQVTM and CDR2 ANQGSEA. This CDR3 has 13 residues. CDR3 residues: CSVELSGTYEQYF.